These 17 T cell receptor beta chains share one sample of origin, sequenced in a study of cytomegalovirus exposure and HLA in healthy donors. A multiplex PCR was run with 60 Vbeta primers and 13 Jbeta primers. Libraries were prepared by immunoSEQ multiplex PCR; TCRdb keeps only in-frame clonotypes and omits some of them. The sample lists under 200,000 clones; roughly 80% were seen once. What was sequenced was PBMCs. The receptors shown here come from a man aged 40-49 years in good health and CMV-seronegative.

This sequence joins TRBV9 and TRBJ1-1, with TRBD1 as a possible D gene (5 bases). The CDR3 contains 15 residues. CDR1 and CDR2 from the germline V gene are SGDLS and YYNGEE. V lost 3 bases to trimming and J lost 3 bases, with 15 bases between them. The DNA of the CDR3 is TGTGCCAGCAGCGGCGGGGGTACGTCGGACACTGAAGCTTTCTTT. Amino acid sequence: CASSGGGTSDTEAFF.

The chain joins TRBV9 to TRBJ2-2; D is perhaps TRBD1 (5 bases). With 4 bases removed from V and 2 bases from J, the gap between germline ends came to 12 bases. This CDR3 contains 15 residues. In germline, CDR1 is SGDLS, CDR2 YYNGEE. The CDR3, as DNA: TGTGCCAGCAGCCCCCGGACAACTAACACCGGGGAGCTGTTTTTT. This sequence encodes CASSPRTTNTGELFF.

This chain uses TRBV6-5 with TRBJ2-2; no clear D gene. The CDR3 loop spans 12 amino acids. The V and J ends lost 5 bases and 5 bases respectively, with 6 bases between them. CDR1 is MNHEY and CDR2 is SVGAGI in the germline V gene. The CDR3 DNA reads TGTGCCAGCAGTCGCAGTACCGGGGAGCTGTTTTTT. Amino acids: CASSRSTGELFF.

J is TRBJ1-3 and V is TRBV11-2; possibly TRBD1 for D (6 bases). This CDR3 region has 15 residues. Germline values: CDR1 SGHAT, CDR2 FQNNGV. The V end lost 0 bases, the J end lost 7 bases, and 13 bases lay between the germline ends. CDR3: CASSLEGALGNTIYF. In DNA form, the CDR3 reads TGTGCCAGCAGCTTAGAGGGGGCCCTAGGCAACACCATATATTTT.

This chain joins TRBV18 and TRBJ2-1; a weak D match, TRBD1 (6 bases). The CDR3 has 13 residues. V was pared by 2 bases and J by 9 bases, with 11 bases between. CDR1 is KGHSH and CDR2 is LQKENI in the germline V gene. The CDR3, as DNA: TGTGCCAGCTCACCAGGCAGGGGTTTTGAGCAGTTCTTC. Translating gives CASSPGRGFEQFF.

A few counts support this clone. V and J are TRBV25-1 and TRBJ2-2, with 9 bases identical to TRBD2. Germline lookup yields CDR1 MGHDK and CDR2 SYGVNS. CDR3 length equals 18 residues. J lost 6 bases, V lost 3 bases, and 14 bases had no gene match. CDR3 sequence (DNA): TGTGCCAGCAGTGATCTAGGGGCGGGGGGGAGTATAGCCGGGGAGCTGTTTTTT. It encodes CASSDLGAGGSIAGELFF.

The chain carries TRBV19 and TRBJ1-2, with D possibly TRBD1 on 5 matching bases. The V gene lost 4 bases and the J gene lost 8 bases, with 23 bases spanning the gap. The germline gives CDR1 LNHDA, CDR2 SQIVND (reference sequence). CDR3 length: 16 residues. CDR3 DNA: TGTGCCAGTAGTACCCTATTAACGGACACATTCGGGGGCTACACCTTC. This sequence encodes CASSTLLTDTFGGYTF.

The V and J genes are TRBV19 and TRBJ1-1, with D possibly matching TRBD1 (6 bases). Germline V gives CDR1 LNHDA, CDR2 SQIVND (reference sequence). The CDR3 contains 11 residues. V was shortened by 3 bases and J by 9 bases, with 8 bases between the two germline ends. The CDR3 nucleotides read TGTGCCAGTAGTATGGGGACACAAGCTTTCTTT. Its protein is CASSMGTQAFF.

This sequence joins TRBV7-9 and TRBJ2-1; TRBD2 aligns across 7 bases. CDR1 SEHNR and CDR2 FQNEAQ come from the germline V gene (reference sequence). The CDR3 sequence is 16 residues long. The V and J ends lost 3 bases and 3 bases, in that order; junction bases with no gene match: 8. CDR3 in amino acids: CASSLSGGSVYNEQFF. The CDR3 region has the DNA TGTGCCAGCAGCTTGTCGGGGGGAAGTGTCTACAATGAGCAGTTCTTC.

The rearrangement uses TRBV12-5 and TRBJ2-6; D gene uncertain. V lost 3 bases to trimming and J lost 0 bases, with 6 bases between them. This CDR3 is built from 15 residues. Per the germline V gene, CDR1 is LGHNT and CDR2 is FRNRAP. The CDR3 sequence: CASGFGSSGANVLTF. CDR3 in DNA: TGTGCTAGTGGTTTTGGCAGCTCTGGGGCCAACGTCCTGACTTTC.

The rearrangement joins TRBV6-5 to TRBJ2-7; TRBD1 matches 8 bases. Germline V gene lookup returns CDR1 MNHEY and CDR2 SVGAGI. V lost 7 bases to trimming and J lost 2 bases; unmatched junction nucleotides: 4. The CDR3 has 13 residues. The CDR3 DNA is TGTGCCAGCACCGGACAGGGACCCTACGAGCAGTACTTC. Protein product: CASTGQGPYEQYF.

This clone was detected only once. This rearrangement joins TRBV5-1 to TRBJ2-7, with 11 positions matching TRBD2. The CDR3 is 14 residues long. V lost 6 bases and J lost 6; bases outside the gene matches: 8. Germline values: CDR1 SGHRS, CDR2 YFSETQ. For the CDR3, the DNA is TGCGCCAGCATGGGGACTAGCGGTCTTACCGAGCAGTACTTC. This sequence encodes CASMGTSGLTEQYF.

The chain carries TRBV6-1 and TRBJ2-1; the match to TRBD2 covers 7 bases. The CDR3 loop spans 16 amino acids. Germline V lookup: CDR1 MNHNS, CDR2 SASEGT. J lost 4 bases, V lost 5 bases, and 11 bases had no gene match. The CDR3 here is CASSKDGGLNYNEQFF. The CDR3 DNA follows: TGTGCCAGCAGTAAAGACGGGGGACTAAATTACAATGAGCAGTTCTTC.

V and J are TRBV7-9 and TRBJ1-4; D may be TRBD1 (5 bases). V lost 5 bases, J lost 5 bases, and 15 bases lay in between. Germline V gene lookup returns CDR1 SEHNR and CDR2 FQNEAQ (reference sequence). The CDR3 consists of 15 residues. The CDR3 loop is CASSLPAGRNEKLFF. As DNA, the CDR3 is TGTGCCAGCAGCCTCCCGGCAGGGCGGAATGAAAAACTGTTTTTT.

The V gene is TRBV27, the J gene TRBJ2-3, with 10 bases identical to TRBD1. Germline-derived CDR1 and CDR2 are MNHEY and SMNVEV (reference sequence). CDR3 length: 18 residues. The V and J ends lost 5 bases and 2 bases, in that order; junction bases with no gene match: 13. CDR3 protein: CASSPHETGTGVTDTQYF. The DNA of the CDR3 is TGTGCCAGCAGTCCGCACGAAACCGGGACAGGGGTCACAGATACGCAGTATTTT.

The rearrangement joins TRBV30 to TRBJ2-5, with no clear D. CDR1 and CDR2 (germline): GTSNPN, SVGIG (reference sequence). The V end was cut by 6 bases, the J end by 1 base, with 3 bases between. The CDR3 has 10 residues. CDR3 DNA sequence: TGTGCCTGCCTCCAAGAGACCCAGTACTTC. It encodes CACLQETQYF.

The chain employs TRBV15 and TRBJ2-1; no clear D. Germline V CDR1 and CDR2: LNHNV, YYDKDF (reference sequence). This CDR3 has 13 residues. The germline V and J ends were trimmed by 0 bases and 9 bases, with 9 bases remaining between them. The DNA of the CDR3 is TGTGCCACCAGCAGAGACGCCCTGAGTGAGCAGTTCTTC. Translation gives CATSRDALSEQFF.